The source of this T cell receptor beta chain is a study of cytomegalovirus exposure and HLA in healthy donors. Germline V gene sequence: CDR1 SGHNT, CDR2 YENEEA. Losses at the gene ends were 5 bases for V and 1 base for J; bases not matched to a gene: 3. The CDR3 length is 14 residues. Sequencing used immunoSEQ multiplex PCR; TCRdb keeps in-frame clones, though not all of them. The profile shows 40,000 to 55,000 clones, approximately 93% of them singletons. The chain combines TRBV11-3 with TRBJ1-1, with TRBD1 matching 8 bases. The receptor was derived from a woman aged 18-30 years in good health and CMV-seronegative. The sample taken for sequencing was PBMCs. CDR3: CASSAGTGNTEAFF. The CDR3 nucleotides read TGTGCCAGCAGCGCGGGGACAGGGAACACTGAAGCTTTCTTT.